This entry lists 28 T cell receptor beta chains sequenced from one sample in a study of OX40 agonist ivuxolimab in advanced cancers. Libraries were prepared by immunoSEQ multiplex PCR; TCRdb keeps only in-frame clonotypes and omits some of them. Here the sample spans tens of thousands of clones, about nine tenths being singletons. Sequenced here: CD4+ or CD8+ T cells sorted from blood, sampled in a trial of the OX40 agonist ivuxolimab. These receptors all come from an adult with an advanced solid tumor such as melanoma, head and neck, liver or kidney cancer.

V and J are TRBV29-1 and TRBJ2-7, with no clear D. Germline V gene lookup returns CDR1 SQVTM and CDR2 ANQGSEA. Trimming took off 6 bases at V and 3 bases at J, with 9 bases between the two ends. CDR3 length: 11 residues. The CDR3: CSVVVSYEQYF. The DNA for the CDR3 is TGCAGCGTGGTAGTTAGCTACGAGCAGTACTTC.

The chain uses TRBV6-5 and TRBJ2-1, with no clear D. Per the germline V gene, CDR1 is MNHEY and CDR2 is SVGAGI. Trimming took off 5 bases at V and 6 bases at J, with 17 bases between the two ends. This CDR3 is built from 15 residues. The CDR3 nucleotides are TGTGCCAGCAGTCCGCGCAGGATGAAGGGCAATGAGCAGTTCTTC. Its protein product is CASSPRRMKGNEQFF.

V is TRBV29-1 and J is TRBJ2-1; D might be TRBD1 or TRBD2, each matching 5 bases. Trimming left V 6 bases short and J 7 bases short, with 19 bases between. The germline V gene has CDR1 SQVTM and CDR2 ANQGSEA. CDR3 length: 14 residues. The chain's CDR3 is CSVADWARQNEQFF. DNA for the CDR3: TGCAGCGTGGCGGACTGGGCCAGACAGAATGAGCAGTTCTTC.

The V gene is TRBV6-6, the J gene TRBJ2-1; TRBD2 matches at 9 bases. Germline V gene data show CDR1 as MNHNY and CDR2 as SVGAGI (reference sequence). CDR3 length equals 15 residues. Germline trimming cut 7 bases from V and 6 bases from J; bases unmatched to any gene: 10. The CDR3 spells CASTPGGTSSNEQFF. The CDR3 DNA reads as TGTGCCAGCACTCCCGGAGGGACTAGCAGCAATGAGCAGTTCTTC.

The rearrangement joins TRBV6-5 to TRBJ2-2, with D perhaps assigned TRBD1 or TRBD2 (5 bases each). Per the germline V gene, CDR1 is MNHEY and CDR2 is SVGAGI. The CDR3 extends over 15 amino acids. V was cut by 6 bases and J by 0 bases, with 11 bases left in between. CDR3 residues: CASRPGRTNTGELFF. CDR3 coding DNA: TGTGCCAGCAGGCCGGGACGTACGAACACCGGGGAGCTGTTTTTT.

This chain links TRBV7-3 with TRBJ2-1; the match to TRBD1 covers 8 bases. With V trimmed by 5 bases and J by 3 bases, 12 bases remained unmatched. The CDR3 extends over 17 amino acids. The germline V gene has CDR1 SGHTA and CDR2 FQGTGA. The CDR3 spells CASSPPPGQGIYNEQFF. Here the CDR3 DNA reads TGTGCCAGCAGCCCCCCGCCCGGACAGGGCATCTACAATGAGCAGTTCTTC.

The chain employs TRBV5-5 and TRBJ2-1; the match to TRBD1 covers 9 bases. This CDR3 has 16 amino acids. J lost 3 bases, V lost 6 bases, and 10 bases had no gene match. Germline CDR1 SGHKS, CDR2 YYEKEE (reference sequence). The DNA for the CDR3 is TGTGCCAGCATCCCTGGGGGACAGGGCCACTACAATGAGCAGTTCTTC. It specifies CASIPGGQGHYNEQFF.

Details on this clone: This specimen includes other DNA sequences encoding the same CDR3. The chain combines TRBV20-1 with TRBJ2-1; D call uncertain. CDR3 size: 10 residues. Trimming shortened V by 6 bases and J by 6 bases, and 6 bases separated the two germline ends. Germline CDR1 DFQATT, CDR2 SNEGSKA (reference sequence). The CDR3: CSARRNEQFF. CDR3 nucleotides: TGCAGTGCCCGTCGCAATGAGCAGTTCTTC.

V gene TRBV4-2 combines with J gene TRBJ1-2; D remains unclear. The V end was cut by 4 bases, the J end by 6 bases, with 15 bases between. There are 14 residues in the CDR3. CDR1 and CDR2 (germline): LGHNA, YNFKEQ. CDR3 protein: CASSRTNGEHGYTF. The CDR3 nucleotides read TGTGCCAGCAGCCGAACAAATGGGGAACATGGCTACACCTTC.

The chain links TRBV6-5 to TRBJ2-5, with D maybe TRBD2 (6 bases). The length of the CDR3 is 14 residues. V lost 0 bases to trimming and J lost 4 bases, with 9 bases between them. Germline V CDR1 and CDR2: MNHEY, SVGAGI. CDR3 region: CASSYSSGVETQYF. The DNA for the CDR3 is TGTGCCAGCAGTTACTCTTCGGGGGTAGAGACCCAGTACTTC.

This clone has a handful of counts. The chain joins TRBV4-1 to TRBJ1-4, with D perhaps TRBD1 (5 bases). This CDR3 spans 10 amino acids. V was shortened by 8 bases and J by 8 bases, with 6 bases between the two germline ends. CDR1 MGHRA and CDR2 YSYEKL come from the germline V gene. The CDR3 DNA reads TGCGCCAGCGGGGGGGAAAAACTGTTTTTT. As protein: CASGGEKLFF.

The genes are TRBV18 and TRBJ1-1, with D perhaps TRBD1 (6 bases). Germline V gives CDR1 KGHSH, CDR2 LQKENI. The CDR3 has 13 amino acids. V lost 3 bases and J 3 bases, leaving 8 bases between the germline ends. CDR3 in amino acids: CASSPAGDTEAFF. CDR3 coding DNA: TGTGCCAGCTCACCGGCAGGGGACACTGAAGCTTTCTTT.

The table lists this clone with a few counts. This specimen includes other DNA sequences encoding the same CDR3. The V and J genes are TRBV5-4 and TRBJ2-5; D gene uncertain. Germline loops: CDR1 SGHNT, CDR2 YYREEE (reference sequence). Deletions cut 0 bases from V and 4 bases from J, with 10 bases between. The CDR3 extends over 14 amino acids. This chain's CDR3 is CASSLAGVGETQYF. In DNA, the CDR3 is TGTGCCAGCAGCTTGGCTGGGGTGGGAGAGACCCAGTACTTC.

The chain employs TRBV5-4 and TRBJ2-1, with 8 bases fitting TRBD1. The V gene end was trimmed by 4 bases and the J gene end by 8 bases; junction bases not matched to a gene: 5. The germline gives CDR1 SGHNT, CDR2 YYREEE (reference sequence). The CDR3 length is 13 residues. CDR3 sequence reads: CASSPNRGDEQFF. CDR3 coding DNA: TGTGCCAGCAGCCCCAACAGGGGGGATGAGCAGTTCTTC.

The chain recombines TRBV2 with TRBJ2-7; 10 bases align to TRBD1. The CDR3 extends over 19 amino acids. CDR1 and CDR2 from the germline V gene are SNHLY and FYNNEI. The V and J ends lost 5 bases and 0 bases, in that order; junction bases with no gene match: 16. DNA of the CDR3: TGTGCCAGCAGTCGACAGGGGGCGAGCAGAACCTGGGGCTCCTACGAGCAGTACTTC. Protein sequence: CASSRQGASRTWGSYEQYF.

The sample holds one count of this clone. This chain links TRBV9 with TRBJ2-5; tentatively, D is TRBD2 (6 bases). Deletions cut 4 bases from V and 2 bases from J, with 9 bases between. There are 13 residues in the CDR3. From germline, CDR1 is SGDLS and CDR2 YYNGEE. The CDR3 DNA reads TGTGCCAGCAGCTTCGGGACTCAAGAGACCCAGTACTTC. Amino acid sequence: CASSFGTQETQYF.

The rearrangement joins TRBV5-4 to TRBJ2-5; tentatively, D is TRBD2 (5 bases). V shed 0 bases and J shed 4 bases, with 7 bases lying between them. CDR1 is SGHNT, CDR2 YYREEE, per germline (reference sequence). This CDR3 has 13 amino acids. The CDR3 region is CASSLGLRETQYF. In DNA form, the CDR3 reads TGTGCCAGCAGCTTGGGACTACGAGAGACCCAGTACTTC.

This chain links TRBV6-4 with TRBJ2-3; D uncertain. Trimming took off 0 bases at V and 0 bases at J, with 4 bases between the two ends. This CDR3 has 14 amino acids. Germline values: CDR1 MRHNA, CDR2 SNTAGT. CDR3 loop: CASSDSASTDTQYF. CDR3 sequence (DNA): TGTGCCAGCAGTGACTCGGCTAGCACAGATACGCAGTATTTT.

The chain employs TRBV10-1 and TRBJ2-3, with D perhaps matching TRBD1 or TRBD2 (5 bases each). The ends were cut back, 3 bases at V and 2 bases at J, with 12 bases in the middle. This CDR3 region has 15 residues. From germline, CDR1 is WNHNN and CDR2 SYGVQD (reference sequence). CDR3 in DNA: TGCGCCAGCAGTGACTCGGGGCAGCCCACAGATACGCAGTATTTT. This encodes CASSDSGQPTDTQYF.

J is TRBJ2-3 and V is TRBV5-8, with 11 bases that match TRBD2. The junction had 7 bases not matched to a gene; V was cut back by 4 bases and J by 3 bases. Per the germline V gene, CDR1 is SGHTS and CDR2 is YDEGEE. The CDR3 consists of 16 residues. The CDR3 sequence is CASSPQRTSGTDTQYF. CDR3 bases: TGTGCCAGCAGCCCACAACGGACTAGCGGGACAGATACGCAGTATTTT.

This clone was seen just once. This chain joins TRBV19 and TRBJ2-1; 7 bases match TRBD2. Germline trimming cut 1 base from V and 9 bases from J; bases unmatched to any gene: 18. The CDR3 runs 18 residues. Looked up from germline, CDR1 is LNHDA and CDR2 is SQIVND (reference sequence). The CDR3 protein is CASSIARVVVAGLSEQFF. CDR3 DNA: TGTGCCAGTAGTATAGCCAGGGTGGTAGTAGCGGGCCTTAGTGAGCAGTTCTTC.

The chain couples TRBV4-1 to TRBJ1-2; D unclear. The germline V and J ends were trimmed by 0 bases and 2 bases, with 7 bases remaining between them. CDR1 MGHRA and CDR2 YSYEKL come from the germline V gene. There are 14 residues in the CDR3. The CDR3 sequence is CASSQDAVNYGYTF. The CDR3 DNA reads as TGCGCCAGCAGCCAAGACGCAGTAAACTATGGCTACACCTTC.

This chain uses TRBV18 with TRBJ2-5, with TRBD1 as a possible D gene (5 bases). Germline values: CDR1 KGHSH, CDR2 LQKENI. The CDR3 loop spans 15 amino acids. Deletions cut 2 bases from V and 4 bases from J, with 14 bases between. The CDR3 bases are TGTGCCAGCTCACCATGGGCAGGGATGGGAGAGACCCAGTACTTC. This gives the protein CASSPWAGMGETQYF.

The chain recombines TRBV7-9 with TRBJ2-3; 7 bases line up with TRBD2. The CDR3 runs 17 residues. Looked up from germline, CDR1 is SEHNR and CDR2 is FQNEAQ (reference sequence). With 6 bases clipped from V and 1 base from J, the junction kept 13 bases outside the gene matches. The CDR3 region has the DNA TGTGCCAGCAGTCCGGGGGAGGGGAGGTCTGGCACAGATACGCAGTATTTT. It encodes CASSPGEGRSGTDTQYF.

The chain recombines TRBV9 with TRBJ1-4, with D perhaps matching TRBD1 (5 bases). The V gene's germline CDR1 is SGDLS and CDR2 YYNGEE. The CDR3 length is 15 residues. V lost 2 bases and J lost 0, with 8 bases in between. DNA for the CDR3: TGTGCCAGCAGCGTCAGGGCCTCAACTAATGAAAAACTGTTTTTT. Translation gives CASSVRASTNEKLFF. Looking up the rest from reference TRBV9 and TRBJ1-4 gives the full variable domain: DSGVTQTPKHLITATGQRVTLRCSPRSGDLSVYWYQQSLDQGLQFLIQYYNGEERAKGNILERFSAQQFPDLHSELNLSSLELGDSALYFCASSVRASTNEKLFFGSGTQLSVL.

The rearrangement uses TRBV19 and TRBJ2-3, with 8 bases fitting TRBD1. CDR1 and CDR2 from the germline V gene are LNHDA and SQIVND (reference sequence). CDR3 length: 13 amino acids. V lost 6 bases to trimming and J lost 1 base; unmatched junction nucleotides: 0. The CDR3 reads CASRDRGTDTQYF. CDR3 in DNA: TGTGCCAGTAGGGACAGGGGCACAGATACGCAGTATTTT.

This clone turned up a few times. The CDR3 here is CASSLQQGNYEQYF. CDR3 bases: TGTGCCAGCAGCTTACAGCAGGGCAACTACGAGCAGTACTTC. The chain is built from TRBV7-2 and TRBJ2-7, with a possible D match to TRBD1 (5 bases). Trimming took 2 bases from V and 3 from J, leaving 11 bases between them. This CDR3 spans 14 amino acids. The germline gives CDR1 SGHTA, CDR2 FQGNSA. Based on the CDR3 plus reference TRBV7-2 and TRBJ2-7, the full variable domain is GAGVSQSPSNKVTEKGKDVELRCDPISGHTALYWYRQSLGQGLEFLIYFQGNSAPDKSGLPSDRFSAERTGGSVSTLTIQRTQQEDSAVYLCASSLQQGNYEQYFGPGTRLTVT.

This clone has just a few counts. This chain joins TRBV15 and TRBJ2-6; D unresolved. The CDR3 is made up of 16 amino acids. Germline CDR1 LNHNV, CDR2 YYDKDF (reference sequence). The V end was cut by 1 base, the J end by 0 bases, with 7 bases between. Written as DNA, the CDR3 is TGTGCCACCAGCAGAGCAGTGGGCTCTGGGGCCAACGTCCTGACTTTC. This gives the protein CATSRAVGSGANVLTF.